This T cell receptor (beta chain) was recorded in a study of tumor-infiltrating lymphocytes in primary liver carcinoma. Germline lookup yields CDR1 MNHEY and CDR2 SVGEGT. The CDR3 length is 15 residues. Whole-study findings and limits: The study found tumor-adjacent and tumor-blood pairs overlapped less than tumor region pairs.

The source material, about 18-31 mg of unsorted bulk tissue, was used to co-extract RNA and DNA. In every tumor sample, viable tumor cells made up over 90%. About this clonotype: Its antigen remains unknown. The junction does not match germline at one end; this may be a read error.

A primer matching the constant region was used to make TCR beta cDNA from 500 ng of total RNA. Modified slightly, ARM-PCR produced TCR beta libraries over three nested multiplex PCR rounds. In the first two PCR rounds, TRBV1-TRBV30 forward primers were paired with a C-beta reverse primer, and each round lasted 10 cycles. TCRdb re-analysed the multiplex PCR reads in MiXCR, keeping a single row per CDR3 protein. Of roughly 120,000 distinct CDR3 sequences in the sample, 50% to 70% were seen once. The specimen was liver tumor tissue from sampling region 1. Indicated subset: tumor region T1, superior pole. The origin of this receptor is a woman aged 55-69 years with primary liver carcinoma and hepatitis B virus infection. The genes are TRBV6-2 or TRBV6-3 and TRBJ2-1; 9 bases map to TRBD2. The CDR3 region is CASSPTGGRAAEHFF. Written as DNA, the CDR3 is TGTGCCAGCAGTCCAACTGGCGGGAGGGCCGCTGAGCACTTCTTC.